One and the same sample provided the 27 T cell receptor beta chains below, sequenced in a study of early T cells in non-severe SARS-CoV-2 infection (dated by TCRdb to about 2021). The method was 5' RACE. Sequencing took place on a NextSeq 500. TCRdb itself trimmed the public reads at Q25 with fastp, ran MiXCR and retained productive beta chains. Each entry merges the rows of one CDR3 protein and shows their most common DNA and genes. Recorded for this sample are some 59,000 distinct CDR3 sequences; roughly 10% of them occurred a single time. The ten largest make up about 4.4% of the sample. Material: whole blood. Source of these receptors: an adult who was a healthcare worker with PCR-confirmed SARS-CoV-2 infection or an uninfected control (not recorded which).

This clonotype was observed at least ten times. V usage is TRBV25-1 and J usage is TRBJ2-1; 7 nucleotides line up with TRBD2. The V and J ends lost 0 bases and 8 bases, in that order; junction bases with no gene match: 10. Germline CDR1 MGHDK, CDR2 SYGVNS. This CDR3 region has 16 residues. The CDR3 sequence is CASSEYGGGRRDEQFF. As DNA, the CDR3 is TGTGCCAGCAGTGAATATGGTGGCGGGAGACGGGATGAGCAGTTCTTC.

This clonotype was detected many times. The chain combines TRBV5-1 with TRBJ2-3, with TRBD2 matching over 11 bases. The CDR3 sequence is 16 residues long. Trimming removed 2 bases from V and 4 bases from J; junction bases left unmatched: 6. Germline assignment: CDR1 SGHRS and CDR2 YFSETQ. The CDR3 DNA is TGCGCCAGCAGCTTAACTAGCGGGAGTGTTGCAGATACGCAGTATTTT. Its translation: CASSLTSGSVADTQYF.

This clonotype was seen ten or more times. The chain uses TRBV18 and TRBJ2-7; 9 bases align to TRBD2. Germline V CDR1 and CDR2: KGHSH, LQKENI. The length of the CDR3 is 14 residues. Trimming removed 3 bases from V and 4 bases from J; junction bases left unmatched: 4. CDR3 sequence reads: CASSPGGREYEQYF. The DNA of the CDR3 is TGTGCCAGCTCACCGGGCGGGAGGGAGTACGAGCAGTACTTC.

The gene calls are TRBV7-2 and TRBJ2-2; D perhaps matches TRBD2 (6 bases). V lost 5 bases to trimming and J lost 6 bases, with 13 bases between them. Germline V gene lookup returns CDR1 SGHTA and CDR2 FQGNSA. The CDR3 is made up of 14 amino acids. In DNA form, the CDR3 reads TGTGCCAGCAGCCCGACTAGGCCCCCCGGGGAGCTGTTTTTT. As protein: CASSPTRPPGELFF. The variable domain in full, with the rest retrieved from reference TRBV7-2 and TRBJ2-2, is GAGVSQSPSNKVTEKGKDVELRCDPISGHTALYWYRQSLGQGLEFLIYFQGNSAPDKSGLPSDRFSAERTGGSVSTLTIQRTQQEDSAVYLCASSPTRPPGELFFGEGSRLTVL.

This clonotype occurred many times. The chain has TRBV6-1 and TRBJ1-4, with 7 bases aligning to TRBD1. The J segment lost 10 bases and the V segment lost 4 bases, leaving 15 bases of the junction unmatched. Per the germline V gene, CDR1 is MNHNS and CDR2 is SASEGT. The CDR3 covers 16 residues. The CDR3 DNA reads as TGTGCCAGCAGTGTCACCCAGGGGGTGCACATTGGAAAACTGTTTTTT. Protein product: CASSVTQGVHIGKLFF.

This chain joins TRBV4-2 and TRBJ2-7; D possibly corresponds to TRBD1 (5 bases). The CDR3 loop spans 14 amino acids. Deletions cut 3 bases from V and 3 bases from J, with 12 bases between. The germline CDR1 and CDR2 sequences are LGHNA and YNFKEQ. The CDR3 protein is CASSHPRDHYEQYF. CDR3 in DNA: TGTGCCAGCAGCCACCCCAGGGATCACTACGAGCAGTACTTC.

This clonotype was seen ten or more times. CDR3 coding DNA: TGTGCCAGCAGTTTAGCCGGGACGGGCACTGAAGCTTTCTTT. Protein product: CASSLAGTGTEAFF. This sequence joins TRBV12-3 or TRBV12-4 and TRBJ1-1; D perhaps matches TRBD1 (5 bases). V was cut by 0 bases and J by 4 bases, with 9 bases left in between. This CDR3 has 14 amino acids.

This clonotype has more than one count but fewer than ten. The chain links TRBV11-2 to TRBJ2-7; a possible D gene is TRBD2 (5 bases). The CDR3 contains 14 residues. V dropped 3 bases and J dropped 3 bases, with 12 bases sitting between them. Looked up from germline, CDR1 is SGHAT and CDR2 is FQNNGV. The CDR3 sequence is CASSFSDGNYEQYF. CDR3 nucleotide sequence: TGTGCCAGCAGCTTCTCCGACGGGAACTACGAGCAGTACTTC.

The table lists this clonotype with many counts. The gene calls are TRBV20-1 and TRBJ2-1; 8 positions agree with TRBD2. Germline loops: CDR1 DFQATT, CDR2 SNEGSKA (reference sequence). Trimming removed 5 bases from V and 8 bases from J; junction bases left unmatched: 14. The CDR3 runs to 15 residues. The CDR3 spells CSALYTSGGLDEQFF. CDR3 bases: TGCAGTGCTCTCTACACTAGCGGAGGGTTAGATGAGCAGTTCTTC.

This clonotype was seen many times. The chain joins TRBV12-5 to TRBJ1-1; the match to TRBD1 covers 7 bases. The germline V gene has CDR1 LGHNT and CDR2 FRNRAP. This CDR3 spans 11 amino acids. J gave up 10 bases and V 5 bases, and 4 bases lay outside the gene matches. CDR3 loop: CASGVAGGAFF. As DNA, the CDR3 is TGTGCTAGTGGTGTCGCAGGGGGAGCTTTCTTT. The full variable domain, completed using reference TRBV12-5 and TRBJ1-1, is DARVTQTPRHKVTEMGQEVTMRCQPILGHNTVFWYRQTMMQGLELLAYFRNRAPLDDSGMPKDRFSAEMPDATLATLKIQPSEPRDSAVYFCASGVAGGAFFGQGTRLTVV.

This clonotype was counted at least ten times. The CDR3 protein is CASSLMAGTTDTQYF. The CDR3 bases are TGTGCCAGCAGCTTAATGGCGGGGACTACAGATACGCAGTATTTT. This rearrangement joins TRBV7-2 to TRBJ2-3; possibly TRBD2 for D (6 bases). The CDR3 length is 15 residues. The germline V and J ends were trimmed by 2 bases and 3 bases, with 12 bases remaining between them. The germline gives CDR1 SGHTA, CDR2 FQGNSA. Based on the CDR3 plus reference TRBV7-2 and TRBJ2-3, the full variable domain is GAGVSQSPSNKVTEKGKDVELRCDPISGHTALYWYRQSLGQGLEFLIYFQGNSAPDKSGLPSDRFSAERTGGSVSTLTIQRTQQEDSAVYLCASSLMAGTTDTQYFGPGTRLTVL.

This clonotype was observed a few times. This chain links TRBV18 with TRBJ2-2, with no clear D. Germline-derived CDR1 and CDR2 are KGHSH and LQKENI. V dropped 0 bases and J dropped 0 bases, with 8 bases sitting between them. This CDR3 comprises 16 residues. The CDR3 is CASSPPSRANTGELFF. In DNA form, the CDR3 reads TGTGCCAGCTCACCACCGAGTCGCGCGAACACCGGGGAGCTGTTTTTT.

This clonotype has just a few counts. This chain uses TRBV12-5 with TRBJ1-2; 9 positions agree with TRBD1. The CDR3 has 18 amino acids. The J segment lost 2 bases and the V segment lost 4 bases, leaving 14 bases of the junction unmatched. Germline V lookup: CDR1 LGHNT, CDR2 FRNRAP. CDR3 amino acids: CASGYRPGQGTANYGYTF. In DNA form, the CDR3 reads TGTGCTAGTGGTTACCGTCCGGGACAGGGAACGGCGAACTATGGCTACACCTTC.

The gene calls are TRBV12-5 and TRBJ2-7, with 10 bases identical to TRBD2. Germline assignment: CDR1 LGHNT and CDR2 FRNRAP. V lost 6 bases to trimming and J lost 3 bases; unmatched junction nucleotides: 14. The CDR3 runs to 17 residues. The CDR3 here is CASGPNGLAEVLYEQYF. As DNA, the CDR3 is TGTGCTAGTGGCCCTAATGGACTAGCGGAAGTTCTCTACGAGCAGTACTTC.

This sequence joins TRBV29-1 and TRBJ1-4; TRBD1 is a possible D gene (5 bases). The V end was cut by 7 bases, the J end by 5 bases, with 17 bases between. This CDR3 region has 14 residues. The germline CDR1 and CDR2 sequences are SQVTM and ANQGSEA. In DNA form, the CDR3 reads TGCAGCGCGATCCGGGAGGGGAAGAATGAAAAACTGTTTTTT. Translation: CSAIREGKNEKLFF.

The sample holds many counts of this clonotype. The V call is TRBV2, the J call TRBJ2-1; D assignment may be TRBD1 or TRBD2 (5 bases each). This CDR3 contains 14 residues. V lost 7 bases and J 7 bases, leaving 17 bases between the germline ends. Germline V gives CDR1 SNHLY, CDR2 FYNNEI. The CDR3 coding sequence is TGTGCCAGCACCCCGGGGCAGGCGCCTAATGAGCAGTTCTTC. Residues: CASTPGQAPNEQFF.

The rearrangement joins TRBV7-9 to TRBJ1-3; 7 bases are a match to TRBD1. The CDR3 is 13 residues long. CDR1 SEHNR and CDR2 FQNEAQ come from the germline V gene (reference sequence). J gave up 1 base and V 7 bases, and 1 base lay outside the gene matches. The CDR3 loop reads CASTTGSGNTIYF. DNA of the CDR3: TGTGCCAGCACGACAGGGTCTGGAAACACCATATATTTT.

This clonotype came up many times. V and J are TRBV7-3 and TRBJ1-1; 9 bases agree with TRBD1. The V and J ends lost 5 bases and 4 bases, in that order; junction bases with no gene match: 2. The CDR3 spans 13 residues. Germline assignment: CDR1 SGHTA and CDR2 FQGTGA. CDR3 in amino acids: CASSGTGITEAFF. Here the CDR3 DNA reads TGTGCCAGCAGCGGGACAGGGATCACTGAAGCTTTCTTT.

A few counts support this clonotype. V and J are TRBV24-1 and TRBJ2-3, with D perhaps TRBD1 (5 bases). Trimming stripped 4 bases from V and 2 bases from J, with 15 bases between. The CDR3 totals 16 residues. The germline gives CDR1 KGHDR, CDR2 SFDVKD. The CDR3 DNA sequence: TGTGCCACCAGTGAAAGGGGTAGACAGAACACAGATACGCAGTATTTT. Its protein product is CATSERGRQNTDTQYF.

This clonotype has at least ten counts. The chain couples TRBV7-2 to TRBJ1-2; tentative D call: TRBD1 (5 bases). This CDR3 contains 13 residues. V gave up 5 bases and J gave up 7 bases, with 14 bases separating them. Germline V gene sequence: CDR1 SGHTA, CDR2 FQGNSA. The CDR3 here is CASSPDLGVGYTF. Here the CDR3 DNA reads TGTGCCAGCAGCCCTGACTTGGGGGTTGGCTACACCTTC.

This chain connects TRBV6-6 to TRBJ1-2; 9 bases line up with TRBD1. V dropped 4 bases and J dropped 5; count of bases not matched to a gene: 8. This CDR3 is 15 amino acids long. Germline V gene sequence: CDR1 MNHNY, CDR2 SVGAGI (reference sequence). This CDR3 is CASSSGTGLTYGYTF. Written as DNA, the CDR3 is TGTGCCAGCAGTTCCGGGACAGGGCTGACTTATGGCTACACCTTC.

The table lists this clonotype with many counts. The rearrangement uses TRBV20-1 and TRBJ1-2; D uncertain. V was clipped by 0 bases and J by 4 bases, with 9 bases between them. The CDR3 has 13 amino acids. Germline loops: CDR1 DFQATT, CDR2 SNEGSKA (reference sequence). Here the CDR3 reads CSARDRSGYGYTF. As DNA, the CDR3 is TGCAGTGCTAGAGATAGAAGTGGCTATGGCTACACCTTC.

This clonotype showed up just a few times. The chain recombines TRBV2 with TRBJ1-2; possible D gene TRBD1, 5 bases. V was clipped by 3 bases and J by 4 bases, with 6 bases between them. The CDR3 covers 12 residues. The germline gives CDR1 SNHLY, CDR2 FYNNEI. The CDR3 protein is CASSDGGYGYTF. The CDR3 bases are TGTGCCAGCAGTGATGGGGGCTATGGCTACACCTTC. Complete variable domain (other parts from reference TRBV2 and TRBJ1-2): EPEVTQTPSHQVTQMGQEVILRCVPISNHLYFYWYRQILGQKVEFLVSFYNNEISEKSEIFDDQFSVERPDGSNFTLKIRSTKLEDSAMYFCASSDGGYGYTFGSGTRLTVV.

This clonotype was counted between two and nine times. This rearrangement joins TRBV6-1 to TRBJ2-3, with 8 bases fitting TRBD2. J lost 3 bases, V lost 9 bases, and 11 bases had no gene match. The CDR3 extends over 15 amino acids. Germline loops: CDR1 MNHNS, CDR2 SASEGT. The CDR3 sequence: CASNGRGGSTDTQYF. CDR3 nucleotide sequence: TGTGCCAGTAACGGGAGGGGGGGGTCGACAGATACGCAGTATTTT.

The rearrangement links TRBV2 to TRBJ2-2; a possible D gene is TRBD1 (5 bases). Germline values: CDR1 SNHLY, CDR2 FYNNEI. The CDR3 loop spans 15 amino acids. Trimming removed 2 bases at V and 4 bases at J, with 11 bases between. The CDR3 loop reads CASSEQTDGTGELFF. The CDR3 DNA reads TGTGCCAGCAGTGAACAGACAGACGGCACCGGGGAGCTGTTTTTT.

J is TRBJ2-7 and V is TRBV29-1; tentatively, D is TRBD2 (6 bases). This CDR3 is 13 amino acids long. Germline values: CDR1 SQVTM, CDR2 ANQGSEA. V lost 7 bases and J 4 bases, leaving 17 bases between the germline ends. CDR3 amino acids: CSACRDSCYEQYF. The CDR3 nucleotides are TGCAGCGCGTGCCGGGACTCTTGTTACGAGCAGTACTTC.

This clonotype was recorded at least ten times. The genes are TRBV11-2 and TRBJ2-2; possible D gene TRBD2, 6 bases. The germline gives CDR1 SGHAT, CDR2 FQNNGV. Trimming cost V 5 bases and J 5 bases, with 18 bases left between them. The CDR3 extends over 16 amino acids. CDR3 protein: CASSKPGLLGTGELFF. CDR3 coding DNA: TGTGCCAGCAGCAAACCGGGACTCCTGGGGACCGGGGAGCTGTTTTTT.